This TCR beta chain stems from a study of persistence of HIV-infected CD4 T cells. About the research overall: Blood samples, up to about 200 mL, came from multiple time points, except two leukapheresis donors sampled once.

Cells were stimulated with overlapping HIV-1 Gag 15-mer peptides. Memory cells lacking CD40L and CD69 with high CD45RO were sorted. The immunoSEQ assay was version 4, run in survey mode. Template was genomic DNA at approximately 10 ng/uL, with up to about 1 ug used per sample. Clones were read by immunoSEQ multiplex PCR, and TCRdb kept only the in-frame ones, dropping some. The sample has some 39,000 clones, around 83% seen once; the top ten hold just under 1%. Findings and caveats of the study: Antigen-responding cells were enriched for degenerate expanded CDR3beta sequences.

As for this clone: Its antigen is not known.

CDR3 length: 14 residues. V gave up 1 base and J gave up 6 bases; unmatched junction bases: 8. The germline V gene has CDR1 SQVTM and CDR2 ANQGSEA. This material consisted of cultured CD4+ T cells from PBMCs, taken from a patient who received antiretroviral therapy. This chain joins TRBV29-1 and TRBJ2-7; 8 bases fit TRBD2. This sequence was found in an adult with HIV. The donor label of this sample is uncertain. This CDR3 reads CSVEGRGGKGEQYF. CDR3 DNA sequence: TGCAGCGTTGAAGGTCGGGGGGGCAAGGGCGAGCAGTACTTC.